The 8 T cell receptor beta chains presented below share a single source sample, sequenced in a study of T cell repertoires in cytomegalovirus infection. Via MiXCR, TCRdb re-called the reads, giving one row per CDR3 protein. The table includes about 680,000 distinct CDR3 sequences, approximately 24% detected once. Sequencing used CD8+ T cells from PBMCs. Receptors were obtained from a human donor in good health (CMV status not recorded). Some clones in this sample may be carry-over from other donors' samples.

This clonotype was picked up many times. J is TRBJ2-7 and V is TRBV7-8; D is unclear. The CDR3 length is 12 residues. V gave up 5 bases and J gave up 3 bases, with 8 bases separating them. CDR1 is SGHVS, CDR2 FQNEAQ, per germline. This CDR3 is CASSLDHYEQYF. The CDR3 nucleotides read TGTGCCAGCAGCCTCGACCACTACGAGCAGTACTTC.

The rearrangement uses TRBV29-1 and TRBJ1-3, with 7 bases matching TRBD1. Germline V gene sequence: CDR1 SQVTM, CDR2 ANQGSEA. Trimming at V came to 6 bases and at J to 0 bases, leaving 8 bases not matched to a gene. The CDR3 extends over 15 amino acids. The CDR3 here is CSVVAGTASGNTIYF. Here the CDR3 DNA reads TGCAGCGTCGTAGCCGGGACAGCCTCTGGAAACACCATATATTTT. The variable domain in full, with the rest retrieved from reference TRBV29-1 and TRBJ1-3, is SAVISQKPSRDICQRGTSLTIQCQVDSQVTMMFWYRQQPGQSLTLIATANQGSEATYESGFVIDKFPISRPNLTFSTLTVSNMSPEDSSIYLCSVVAGTASGNTIYFGEGSWLTVV.

This clonotype was seen more than once but under ten times. The chain recombines TRBV11-2 with TRBJ2-1; D is ambiguous. V lost 5 bases and J 2 bases, leaving 7 bases between the germline ends. Germline V gives CDR1 SGHAT, CDR2 FQNNGV. This CDR3 contains 13 residues. In DNA form, the CDR3 reads TGTGCCAGCAGCATTTGGACCTACAATGAGCAGTTCTTC. Protein product: CASSIWTYNEQFF.

The V gene is TRBV4-2, the J gene TRBJ1-5; D ambiguous. Trimming removed 0 bases from V and 4 bases from J, with 13 bases in between. This CDR3 comprises 16 residues. Looked up from germline, CDR1 is LGHNA and CDR2 is YNFKEQ. The CDR3 coding sequence is TGTGCCAGCAGCCAAGATCGGGCAGGCGGGAATCAGCCCCAGCATTTT. Residues: CASSQDRAGGNQPQHF.

The sample holds a few counts of this clonotype. The chain uses TRBV25-1 and TRBJ2-1; 12 bases map to TRBD2. Trimming at V came to 8 bases and at J to 5 bases, leaving 16 bases not matched to a gene. The CDR3 has 18 residues. Germline values: CDR1 MGHDK, CDR2 SYGVNS. The CDR3 loop reads CASQGRVWTSGANNEQFF. For the CDR3, the DNA is TGTGCCAGCCAAGGGAGGGTATGGACTAGCGGGGCCAACAATGAGCAGTTCTTC.

The chain uses TRBV6-2 or TRBV6-3 and TRBJ1-4, with TRBD1 matching over 8 bases. Trimming at V came to 6 bases and at J to 4 bases, leaving 4 bases not matched to a gene. Germline V CDR1 and CDR2: MNHEY, SVGEGT. The CDR3 has 14 residues. This CDR3 reads CASSPQGVNEKLFF. For the CDR3, the DNA is TGTGCCAGCAGCCCACAGGGGGTTAATGAAAAACTGTTTTTT.

As concerns this clonotype: Because it lacks the conserved phenylalanine or tryptophan at the end, this CDR3 is likely a read error. This chain joins TRBV4-1 and TRBJ2-3, with a weak D call TRBD2 (5 bases). The CDR3 is made up of 14 amino acids. Germline V gene sequence: CDR1 MGHRA, CDR2 YSYEKL. V shed 7 bases and J shed 0 bases, with 11 bases lying between them. The CDR3 region has the DNA TGCGCCAGCACGCGGGCGTCTAGCACAGATACGCAGTATTAT. This sequence encodes CASTRASSTDTQYY.

This clonotype has ten or more counts. The chain joins TRBV7-6 to TRBJ2-1; D might be TRBD2 (7 bases). Germline CDR1 reads SGHVS; CDR2 reads FNYEAQ. The CDR3 extends over 15 amino acids. V gave up 5 bases and J gave up 5 bases, with 16 bases separating them. CDR3 in amino acids: CASSVYGGAHNEQFF. The CDR3 DNA sequence: TGTGCCAGCAGCGTCTATGGGGGGGCCCACAATGAGCAGTTCTTC. Full variable domain (rest looked up from reference TRBV7-6 and TRBJ2-1): GAGVSQSPRYKVTKRGQDVALRCDPISGHVSLYWYRQALGQGPEFLTYFNYEAQQDKSGLPNDRFSAERPEGSISTLTIQRTEQRDSAMYRCASSVYGGAHNEQFFGPGTRLTVL.